This TCR beta chain was sequenced for a study of neurological immune-mediated disorders. This clonotype was observed at least ten times. Germline assignment: CDR1 MNHEY and CDR2 SMNVEV (reference sequence). V was pared by 1 base and J by 7 bases, with 3 bases of the junction left unmatched. The CDR3 runs 15 residues. Each CDR3 protein gets one entry after TCRdb re-called the 5' RACE reads with MiXCR. The data contain about 32,000 distinct CDR3 sequences, 3.5% to 4% of them singletons. This clonotype was obtained from a young man with multiple sclerosis. The V call is TRBV27, the J call TRBJ1-4, with TRBD1 identical over 10 bases. Sequenced material: PBMCs. CDR3 in amino acids: CASSLFGTGAEKLFF. Here the CDR3 DNA reads TGTGCCAGCAGTTTATTTGGGACAGGGGCTGAAAAACTGTTTTTT.